The present T cell receptor beta chain was sequenced within a study of T cell responses to AZD1222 COVID-19 vaccine. To note about this clone: Its specificity is not known.

Notes on the study in general: Only after the peak T cell response were repertoires sampled. Spike-specific TCR repertoires showed rising breadth and depth after two AZD1222 doses. Only 5 or 6 individuals given AZD1222 were seropositive at baseline. White British ancestry dominated among donors, who included more females, and clonal diversity was possibly underestimated.

V was cut by 6 bases and J by 0 bases, with 11 bases left in between. The length of the CDR3 is 15 residues. The germline V gene has CDR1 MNHEY and CDR2 SMNVEV (reference sequence). Profiling relied on immunoSEQ multiplex PCR, and the TCRdb table lists in-frame clones only, not all of them. The sample includes some 150,000 clones, around 89% of them seen just once. The sequence derives from an adult who received the MenACWY meningococcal vaccine as a control. The material was peripheral blood, obtained 28 days after the second dose of the MenACWY control vaccine. The rearrangement joins TRBV27 to TRBJ1-4; TRBD1 might be the D (5 bases). For the CDR3, the DNA is TGTGCCAGCAGATATGGGGCTGCAACTAATGAAAAACTGTTTTTT. It specifies CASRYGAATNEKLFF.